This T cell receptor (beta chain) was identified during a study of CD8 T cells in Susac syndrome. Study-wide results and limits: The number of individuals included in the study's TCR sequencing and HLA analysis was acknowledged as relatively small.

Peripheral blood CD8+ and CD4+ T cells were profiled by TCR beta sequencing. Relapsing-remitting disease, either stable or active, was present in the treatment-naive patients who were the multiple sclerosis controls. Negative isolation was applied to CD8+ and CD4+ T cells, and FACS enrichment was applied to TEMRA cells. Trimming removed 6 bases at V and 4 bases at J, with 19 bases between. The CDR3 sequence is 16 residues long. The count of this clonotype is one. Its specificity is unknown. RNA amounts of roughly 0.5 to 1 ug underwent reverse transcription with random hexamers. TCRdb used MiXCR to reprocess the immunoSEQ multiplex PCR reads, holding one entry per CDR3 protein. The data show 300,000 to 350,000 distinct CDR3 sequences, around 90% seen once.

Sequencing was carried out using CD4+ T cells from PBMCs. The chain joins TRBV12-3 or TRBV12-4 to TRBJ1-5, with D possibly being TRBD1 (5 bases). This clonotype was obtained from a human donor with multiple sclerosis. DNA of the CDR3: TGTGCCAGCAGCCCCTCAATTGGGGGGTCAAATCAGCCCCAGCATTTT. This sequence encodes CASSPSIGGSNQPQHF.